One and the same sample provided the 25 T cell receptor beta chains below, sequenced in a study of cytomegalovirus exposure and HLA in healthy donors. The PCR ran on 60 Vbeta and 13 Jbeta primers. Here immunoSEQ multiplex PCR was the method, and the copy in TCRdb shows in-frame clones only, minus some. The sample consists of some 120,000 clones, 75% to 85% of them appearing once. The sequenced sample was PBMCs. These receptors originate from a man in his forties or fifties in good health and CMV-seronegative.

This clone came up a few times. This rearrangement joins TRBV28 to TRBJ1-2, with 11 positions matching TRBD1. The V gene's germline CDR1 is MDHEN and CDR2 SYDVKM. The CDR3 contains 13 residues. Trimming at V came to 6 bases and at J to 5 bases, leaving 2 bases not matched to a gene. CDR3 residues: CASSRDRGYGYTF. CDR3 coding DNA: TGTGCCAGCAGCCGGGACAGGGGGTATGGCTACACCTTC.

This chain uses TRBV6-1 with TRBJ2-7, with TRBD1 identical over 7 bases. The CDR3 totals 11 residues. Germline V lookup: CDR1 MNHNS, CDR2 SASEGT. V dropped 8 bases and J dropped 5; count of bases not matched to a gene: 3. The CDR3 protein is CASDRANEQYF. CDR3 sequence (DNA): TGTGCCAGCGACAGGGCTAACGAGCAGTACTTC.

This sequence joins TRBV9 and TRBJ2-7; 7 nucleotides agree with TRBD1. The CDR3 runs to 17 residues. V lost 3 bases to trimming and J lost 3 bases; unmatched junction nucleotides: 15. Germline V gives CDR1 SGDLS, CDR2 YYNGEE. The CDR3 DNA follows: TGTGCCAGCAGCGCAACCTTAGGGGGCACCAGGGGCTACGAGCAGTACTTC. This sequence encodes CASSATLGGTRGYEQYF.

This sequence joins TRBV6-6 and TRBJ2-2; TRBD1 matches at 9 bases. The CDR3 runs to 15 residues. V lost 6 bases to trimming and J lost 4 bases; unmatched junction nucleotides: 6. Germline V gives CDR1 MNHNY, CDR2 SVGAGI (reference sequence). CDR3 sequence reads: CASSPGQGSTGELFF. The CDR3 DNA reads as TGTGCCAGCAGCCCAGGACAGGGGAGCACCGGGGAGCTGTTTTTT.

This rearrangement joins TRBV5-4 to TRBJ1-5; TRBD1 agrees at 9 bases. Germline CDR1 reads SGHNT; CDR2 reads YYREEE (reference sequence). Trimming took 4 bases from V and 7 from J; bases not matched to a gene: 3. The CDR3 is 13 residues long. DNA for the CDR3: TGTGCCAGCAGCCGGGACAGGGAACAGCCCCAGCATTTT. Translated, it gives CASSRDREQPQHF. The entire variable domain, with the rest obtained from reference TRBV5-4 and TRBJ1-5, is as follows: ETGVTQSPTHLIKTRGQQVTLRCSSQSGHNTVSWYQQALGQGPQFIFQYYREEENGRGNFPPRFSGLQFPNYSSELNVNALELDDSALYLCASSRDREQPQHFGDGTRLSIL.

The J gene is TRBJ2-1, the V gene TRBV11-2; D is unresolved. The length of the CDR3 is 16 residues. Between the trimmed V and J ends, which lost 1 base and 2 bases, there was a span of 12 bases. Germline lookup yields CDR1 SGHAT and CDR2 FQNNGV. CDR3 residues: CASSLAGSKTYNEQFF. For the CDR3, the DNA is TGTGCCAGCAGCTTAGCGGGTAGCAAAACCTACAATGAGCAGTTCTTC.

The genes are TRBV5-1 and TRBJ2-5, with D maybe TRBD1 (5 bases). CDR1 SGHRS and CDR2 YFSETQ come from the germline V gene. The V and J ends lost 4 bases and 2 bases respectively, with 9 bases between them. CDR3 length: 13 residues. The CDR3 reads CASSETVQETQYF. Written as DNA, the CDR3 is TGCGCCAGCAGCGAGACAGTACAAGAGACCCAGTACTTC.

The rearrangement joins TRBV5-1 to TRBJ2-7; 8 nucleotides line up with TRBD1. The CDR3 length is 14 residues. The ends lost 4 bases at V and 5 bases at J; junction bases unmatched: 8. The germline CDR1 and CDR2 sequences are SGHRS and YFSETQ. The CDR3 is CASSQGTGRDEQYF. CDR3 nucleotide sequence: TGCGCCAGCAGCCAGGGGACAGGCAGGGACGAGCAGTACTTC.

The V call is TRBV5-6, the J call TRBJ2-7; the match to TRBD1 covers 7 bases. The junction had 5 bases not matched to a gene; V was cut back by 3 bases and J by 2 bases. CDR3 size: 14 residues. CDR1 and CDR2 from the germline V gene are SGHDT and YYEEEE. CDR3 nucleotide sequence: TGTGCCAGCAGCTCGACAGGGCTAACCTACGAGCAGTACTTC. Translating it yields CASSSTGLTYEQYF.

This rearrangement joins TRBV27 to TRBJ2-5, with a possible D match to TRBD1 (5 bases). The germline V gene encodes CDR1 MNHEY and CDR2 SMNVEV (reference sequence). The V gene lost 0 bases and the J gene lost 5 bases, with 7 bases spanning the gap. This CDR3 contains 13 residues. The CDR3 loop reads CASSLSGRETQYF. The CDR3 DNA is TGTGCCAGCAGTTTATCGGGGCGGGAGACCCAGTACTTC.

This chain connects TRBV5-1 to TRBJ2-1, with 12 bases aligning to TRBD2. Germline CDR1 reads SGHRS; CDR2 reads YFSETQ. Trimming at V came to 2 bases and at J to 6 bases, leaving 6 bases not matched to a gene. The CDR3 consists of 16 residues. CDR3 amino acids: CASSLAPTSGGNEQFF. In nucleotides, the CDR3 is TGCGCCAGCAGCTTAGCTCCGACTAGCGGGGGCAATGAGCAGTTCTTC.

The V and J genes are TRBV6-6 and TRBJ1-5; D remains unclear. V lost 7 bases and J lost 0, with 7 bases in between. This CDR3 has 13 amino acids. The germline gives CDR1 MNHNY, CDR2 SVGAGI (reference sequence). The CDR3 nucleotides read TGTGCCAGCACTGCAGATAGCAATCAGCCCCAGCATTTT. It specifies CASTADSNQPQHF.

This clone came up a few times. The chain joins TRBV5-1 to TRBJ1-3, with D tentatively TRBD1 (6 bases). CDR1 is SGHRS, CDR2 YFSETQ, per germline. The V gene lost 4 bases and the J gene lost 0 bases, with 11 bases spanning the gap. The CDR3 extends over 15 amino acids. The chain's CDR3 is CASSPQGLSGNTIYF. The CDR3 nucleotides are TGCGCCAGCAGCCCACAGGGCCTCTCTGGAAACACCATATATTTT.

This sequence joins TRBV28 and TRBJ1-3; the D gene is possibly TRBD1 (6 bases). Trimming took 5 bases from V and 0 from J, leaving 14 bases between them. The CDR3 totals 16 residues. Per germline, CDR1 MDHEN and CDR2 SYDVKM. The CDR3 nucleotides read TGTGCCAGCAGTCGACAGGAAGGTCACTCTGGAAACACCATATATTTT. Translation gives CASSRQEGHSGNTIYF.

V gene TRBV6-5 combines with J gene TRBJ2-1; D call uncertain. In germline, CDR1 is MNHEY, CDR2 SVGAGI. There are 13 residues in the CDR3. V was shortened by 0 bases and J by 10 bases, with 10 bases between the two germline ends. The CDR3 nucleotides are TGTGCCAGCAGTTACTCTCCCTCACGGGAGCAGTTCTTC. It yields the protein CASSYSPSREQFF.

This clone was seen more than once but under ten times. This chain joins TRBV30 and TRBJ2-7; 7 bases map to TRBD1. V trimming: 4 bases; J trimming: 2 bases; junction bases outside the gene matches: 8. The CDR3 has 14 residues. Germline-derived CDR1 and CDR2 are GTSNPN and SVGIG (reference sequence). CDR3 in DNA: TGTGCCTGGACCTTCGGGCAGGGGGCCTACGAGCAGTACTTC. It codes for CAWTFGQGAYEQYF. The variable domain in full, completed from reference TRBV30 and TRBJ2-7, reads SQTIHQWPATLVQPVGSPLSLECTVEGTSNPNLYWYRQAAGRGLQLLFYSVGIGQISSEVPQNLSASRPQDRQFILSSKKLLLSDSGFYLCAWTFGQGAYEQYFGPGTRLTVT.

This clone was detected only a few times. CDR3 in DNA: TGTGCCAGGCACAGGGATAGCAATCAGCCCCAGCATTTT. It yields the protein CARHRDSNQPQHF. This chain links TRBV6-1 with TRBJ1-5; D may be TRBD1 (6 bases). CDR1 is MNHNS and CDR2 is SASEGT in the germline V gene. The V end was cut by 9 bases, the J end by 0 bases, with 9 bases between. This CDR3 has 13 residues.

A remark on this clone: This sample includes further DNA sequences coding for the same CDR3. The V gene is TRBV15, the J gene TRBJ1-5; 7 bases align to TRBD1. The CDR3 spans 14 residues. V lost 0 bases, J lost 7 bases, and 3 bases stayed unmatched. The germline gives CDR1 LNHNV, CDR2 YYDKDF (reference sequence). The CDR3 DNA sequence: TGTGCCACCAGCAGAGATCAGGGGGACCAGCCCCAGCATTTT. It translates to CATSRDQGDQPQHF.

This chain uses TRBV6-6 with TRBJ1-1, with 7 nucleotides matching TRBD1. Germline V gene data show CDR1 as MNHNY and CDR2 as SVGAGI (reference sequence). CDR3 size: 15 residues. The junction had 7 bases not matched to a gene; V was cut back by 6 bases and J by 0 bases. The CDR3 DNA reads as TGTGCCAGCAGACCGGGGACAGCTATGAACACTGAAGCTTTCTTT. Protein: CASRPGTAMNTEAFF.

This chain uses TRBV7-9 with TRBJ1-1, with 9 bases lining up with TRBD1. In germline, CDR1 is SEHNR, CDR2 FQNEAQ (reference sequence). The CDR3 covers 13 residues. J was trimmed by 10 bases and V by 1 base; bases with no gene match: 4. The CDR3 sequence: CASSLGGTGPAFF. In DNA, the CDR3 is TGTGCCAGCAGCTTAGGAGGGACAGGGCCAGCTTTCTTT.

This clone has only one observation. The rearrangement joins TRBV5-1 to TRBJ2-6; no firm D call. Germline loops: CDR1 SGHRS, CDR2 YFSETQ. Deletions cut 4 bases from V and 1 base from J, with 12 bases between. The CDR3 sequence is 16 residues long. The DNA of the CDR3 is TGCGCCAGCAGCCCAGCGTCGAGGTCTGGGGCCAACGTCCTGACTTTC. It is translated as CASSPASRSGANVLTF.

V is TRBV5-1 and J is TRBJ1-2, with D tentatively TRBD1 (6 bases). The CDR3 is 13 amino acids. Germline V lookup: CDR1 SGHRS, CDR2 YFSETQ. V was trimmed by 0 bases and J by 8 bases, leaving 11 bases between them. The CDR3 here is CASSLEGHGGYTF. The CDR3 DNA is TGCGCCAGCAGCTTGGAGGGACATGGGGGCTACACCTTC.

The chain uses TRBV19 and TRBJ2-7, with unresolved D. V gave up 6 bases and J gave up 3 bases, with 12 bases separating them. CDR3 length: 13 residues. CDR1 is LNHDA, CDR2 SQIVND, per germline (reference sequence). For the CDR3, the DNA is TGTGCCAGTAGCGACTGGGTGGGCTACGAGCAGTACTTC. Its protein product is CASSDWVGYEQYF.

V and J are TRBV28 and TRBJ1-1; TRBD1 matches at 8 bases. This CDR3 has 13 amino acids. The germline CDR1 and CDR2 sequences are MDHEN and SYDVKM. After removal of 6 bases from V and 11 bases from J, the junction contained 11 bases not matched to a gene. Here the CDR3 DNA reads TGTGCCAGCAGACACGGGACAGGACAGCCGGCTTTCTTT. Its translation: CASRHGTGQPAFF.

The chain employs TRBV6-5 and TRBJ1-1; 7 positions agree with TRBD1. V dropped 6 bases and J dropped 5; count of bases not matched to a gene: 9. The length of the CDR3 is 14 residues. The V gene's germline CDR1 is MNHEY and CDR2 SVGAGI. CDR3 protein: CASSPKNRGTEAFF. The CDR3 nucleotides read TGTGCCAGCAGCCCGAAAAACAGGGGAACTGAAGCTTTCTTT.